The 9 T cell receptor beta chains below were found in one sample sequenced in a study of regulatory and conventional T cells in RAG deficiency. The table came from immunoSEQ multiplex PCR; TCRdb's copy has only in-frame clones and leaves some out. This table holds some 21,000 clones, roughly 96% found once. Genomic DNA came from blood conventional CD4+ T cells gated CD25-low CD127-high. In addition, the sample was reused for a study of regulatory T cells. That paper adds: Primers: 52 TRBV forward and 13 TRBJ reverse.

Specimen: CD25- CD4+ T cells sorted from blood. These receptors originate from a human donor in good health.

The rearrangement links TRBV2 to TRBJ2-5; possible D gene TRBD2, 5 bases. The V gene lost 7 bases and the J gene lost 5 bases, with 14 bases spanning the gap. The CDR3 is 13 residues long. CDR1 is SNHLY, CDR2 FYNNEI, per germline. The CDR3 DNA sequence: TGTGCCAGCACTCGAGGGTCCGGGGAGACCCAGTACTTC. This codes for CASTRGSGETQYF.

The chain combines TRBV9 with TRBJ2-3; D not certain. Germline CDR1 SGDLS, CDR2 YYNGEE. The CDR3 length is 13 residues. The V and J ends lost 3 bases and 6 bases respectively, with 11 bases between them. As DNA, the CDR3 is TGTGCCAGCAGCGCTACCATGAGGGATACGCAGTATTTT. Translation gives CASSATMRDTQYF. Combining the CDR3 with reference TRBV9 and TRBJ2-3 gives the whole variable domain DSGVTQTPKHLITATGQRVTLRCSPRSGDLSVYWYQQSLDQGLQFLIQYYNGEERAKGNILERFSAQQFPDLHSELNLSSLELGDSALYFCASSATMRDTQYFGPGTRLTVL.

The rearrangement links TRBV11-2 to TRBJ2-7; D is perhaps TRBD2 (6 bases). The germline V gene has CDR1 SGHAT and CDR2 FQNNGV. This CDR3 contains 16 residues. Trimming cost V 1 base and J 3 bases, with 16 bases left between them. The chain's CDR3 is CASSLARGTGVYEQYF. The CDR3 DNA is TGTGCCAGCAGCTTAGCCCGAGGGACGGGGGTCTACGAGCAGTACTTC.

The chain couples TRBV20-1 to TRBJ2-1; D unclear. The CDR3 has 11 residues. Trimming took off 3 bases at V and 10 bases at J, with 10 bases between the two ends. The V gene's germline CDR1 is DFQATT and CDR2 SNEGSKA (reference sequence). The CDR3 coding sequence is TGCAGTGCTAGCCCCAACCGGGAGCAGTTCTTC. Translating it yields CSASPNREQFF.

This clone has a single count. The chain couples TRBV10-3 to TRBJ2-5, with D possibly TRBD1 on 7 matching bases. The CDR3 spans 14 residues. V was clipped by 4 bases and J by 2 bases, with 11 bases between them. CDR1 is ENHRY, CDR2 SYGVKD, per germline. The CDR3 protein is CAISGAGGQETQYF. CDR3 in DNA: TGTGCCATCAGTGGGGCAGGGGGGCAAGAGACCCAGTACTTC.

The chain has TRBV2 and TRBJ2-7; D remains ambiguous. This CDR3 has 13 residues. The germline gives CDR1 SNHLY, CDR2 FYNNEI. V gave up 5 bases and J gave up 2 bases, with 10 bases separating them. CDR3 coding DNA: TGTGCCAGCAGTCCCCAAACTGCCTACGAGCAGTACTTC. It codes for CASSPQTAYEQYF.

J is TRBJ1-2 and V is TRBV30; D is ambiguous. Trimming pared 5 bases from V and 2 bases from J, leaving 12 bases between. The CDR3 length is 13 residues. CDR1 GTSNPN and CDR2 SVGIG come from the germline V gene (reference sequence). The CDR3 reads CAWEGQDNYGYTF. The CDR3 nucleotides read TGTGCCTGGGAGGGTCAGGACAACTATGGCTACACCTTC.

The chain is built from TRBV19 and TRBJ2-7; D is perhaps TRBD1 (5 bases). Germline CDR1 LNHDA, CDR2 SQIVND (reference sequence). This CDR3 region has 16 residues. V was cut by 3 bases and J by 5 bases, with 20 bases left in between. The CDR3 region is CASSISGAFRVHEQYF. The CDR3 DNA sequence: TGTGCCAGTAGTATTAGTGGGGCCTTCAGGGTCCACGAGCAGTACTTC.

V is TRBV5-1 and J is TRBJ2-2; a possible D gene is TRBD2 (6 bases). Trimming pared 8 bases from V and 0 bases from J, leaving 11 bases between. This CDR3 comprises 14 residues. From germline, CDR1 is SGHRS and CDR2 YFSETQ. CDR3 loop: CASSRDSNTGELFF. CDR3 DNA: TGCGCCAGTTCGAGGGACTCGAACACCGGGGAGCTGTTTTTT.